The following is a TCR beta chain sequence with its context. There is no known antigen for this receptor. Base quality data are lacking; no much larger clone is found one base away. The sample is drawn from a study of CD8 T cells in Susac syndrome (dated by TCRdb to the late 2010s). At the level of the whole study: The study used repertoire sequencing to test whether antigen drove CD8+ T cell activation and differentiation in Susac syndrome. The study at large found these results: The TCR sequencing and HLA analysis was acknowledged to have included a relatively small number of individuals.

RNA was extracted with the RNeasy kit and roughly 0.45 to 1 ug was reverse transcribed using random hexamers. TCR beta CDR3 regions were amplified with the immunoSEQ multiplex PCR assay covering 54 Vbeta and 13 Jbeta segments. PCR amplification bias was corrected using a synthetic template baseline for primer optimization and computational correction. The original methods were these. Reads were annotated to V, D and J genes per IMGT and analyzed with immunoSEQ Analyzer, keeping only productive sequences. To calculate clonality, Shannon entropy was normalized by log2 of the number of productive unique sequences and then subtracted from one. Public and private clones were assessed among the 100 most prevalent clones of each patient and control. Clones were defined as Susac-specific if absent from the healthy and MS cohorts, from some 1,000 published viral clones and from other ImmuneACCESS disease sequences. Clones were called with MiXCR by TCRdb after fastp trimmed the public reads at Q25, and only in-frame beta chains were retained. Records with the same CDR3 protein are collapsed into one entry carrying the most frequent genes and DNA. Here the V and J calls rest on TCRdb's processing, not on the authors' analysis. This sample is represented by roughly 120,000 distinct CDR3 sequences; 90% to 95% of them were singletons. Clones ranked in the top ten supply around 0.087% of the sample.

Peripheral blood CD8+ and CD4+ T cells from healthy donors, Susac syndrome patients and multiple sclerosis patients were profiled using high-throughput TCR beta sequencing. Healthy donors were age- and sex-matched controls. Bulk CD8+ and CD4+ T cells were purified by magnetic negative isolation, whereas CD8+ TEMRA cells were enriched by FACS. Blood was collected in EDTA tubes and processed within 24 hours, with PBMCs isolated through density gradient centrifugation. PBMCs intended for TCR sequencing were frozen in liquid nitrogen and were later thawed in a 37 degrees C water bath. Purity of sorted or isolated CD4+, CD8+ and CD8+ TEMRA cells was at least 90%. Trimmed from V: 6 bases; trimmed from J: 5 bases; junction bases lacking a gene match: 5. The cysteine opens and the phenylalanine closes a CDR3 of 13 amino acids. Only the CDR3 DNA stays, 39 bases, in frame from base 1. Via the germline V gene, CDR1 is SQVTM and CDR2 ANQGSEA.

The chain joins TRBV29-1 to TRBJ1-1; 11 of the junction bases match TRBD1. Sequencing was done on a sample of CD4+ T cells from PBMCs. This clonotype originated in a human donor in good health. The nucleotide sequence reads TGCAGCGTGGACAGGGGGCGAGGGACTGAAGCTTTCTTT. This is translated as CSVDRGRGTEAFF. Outside the CDR3, residues come from the reference TRBV29-1 and TRBJ1-1 proteins, so the full variable domain is: SAVISQKPSRDICQRGTSLTIQCQVDSQVTMMFWYRQQPGQSLTLIATANQGSEATYESGFVIDKFPISRPNLTFSTLTVSNMSPEDSSIYLCSVDRGRGTEAFFGQGTRLTVV.